This is a list of T cell receptor beta chains from one sample in a study of cytomegalovirus exposure and HLA in healthy donors. The table came from immunoSEQ multiplex PCR; TCRdb's copy has only in-frame clones and leaves some out. The sample gives tens of thousands of clones, around 75% of which show up once; 7% to 8.5% is in the top ten. Sequencing input: PBMCs. These receptors all stem from a woman aged 40 to 50 in good health and CMV-seronegative. CDR3s include the opening cysteine and the closing phenylalanine or tryptophan. The D gene is left open where the match is weak. Clone sizes are given selectively: once, few, many, or a class where the clone is expanded.

clone_size: NA
cdr3_length: 12
j_call: TRBJ2-7
d_call: NA
v_call: TRBV2
cdr3_nt: TGTGCCAGCACGCCCTGGGGGGACGAGCAGTACTTC
cdr3_aa: CASTPWGDEQYF

clone_size: NA
cdr3_length: 15
j_call: TRBJ2-7
d_call: NA
v_call: TRBV13
cdr3_nt: TGTGCCAGCAACCTCCGAGGGGGGGGGTCCTACGAGCAGTACTTC
cdr3_aa: CASNLRGGGSYEQYF

clone_size: NA
cdr3_length: 12
j_call: TRBJ2-6
d_call: NA
v_call: TRBV6-9
cdr3_nt: TGTGCCCCCGGAGGTGGGGCCAACGTCCTGACTTTC
cdr3_aa: CAPGGGANVLTF

clone_size: NA
cdr3_length: 13
j_call: TRBJ1-1
d_call: NA
v_call: TRBV7-8
cdr3_nt: TGTGCCAGCAGCCCACAGACAGAAACTGAAGCTTTCTTT
cdr3_aa: CASSPQTETEAFF

clone_size: NA
cdr3_length: 15
j_call: TRBJ2-7
d_call: TRBD1
v_call: TRBV2
cdr3_nt: TGTGCCAGCAGTGTACGGGGACAGGGGATCCACGAGCAGTACTTC
cdr3_aa: CASSVRGQGIHEQYF

clone_size: NA
cdr3_length: 17
j_call: TRBJ2-1
d_call: TRBD2
v_call: TRBV9
cdr3_nt: TGTGCCAGCAGCGTGGGAGCAGCGGGACTAGCAAGGAATGAGCAGTTCTTC
cdr3_aa: CASSVGAAGLARNEQFF

clone_size: NA
cdr3_length: 15
j_call: TRBJ2-5
d_call: TRBD1
v_call: TRBV19
cdr3_nt: TGTGCCAGTAGTCAAGGGACAGGGCTTCAAGAGACCCAGTACTTC
cdr3_aa: CASSQGTGLQETQYF

clone_size: NA
cdr3_length: 15
j_call: TRBJ1-2
d_call: TRBD1
v_call: TRBV7-2
cdr3_nt: TGTGCCAGCAGCTTAGCCGGGACAGGGGCCTATGGCTACACCTTC
cdr3_aa: CASSLAGTGAYGYTF

clone_size: few
cdr3_length: 15
j_call: TRBJ1-4
d_call: NA
v_call: TRBV4-3
cdr3_nt: TGCGCCAGCAGCCAAGACAGGGGCGGGGGTGAAAAACTGTTTTTT
cdr3_aa: CASSQDRGGGEKLFF

clone_size: NA
cdr3_length: 15
j_call: TRBJ2-3
d_call: TRBD2
v_call: TRBV7-3
cdr3_nt: TGTGCCAGCAGCCCTAGCGGGAGCAGAGCAGATACGCAGTATTTT
cdr3_aa: CASSPSGSRADTQYF

clone_size: NA
cdr3_length: 12
j_call: TRBJ2-7
d_call: NA
v_call: TRBV11-2
cdr3_nt: TGTGCCAGCAGCTTAGGATCAGTCGAGCAGTACTTC
cdr3_aa: CASSLGSVEQYF

clone_size: few
cdr3_length: 16
j_call: TRBJ2-3
d_call: TRBD2
v_call: TRBV5-4
cdr3_nt: TGTGCCAGCAGCCTTGAAAGCGGGGGATCCACAGATACGCAGTATTTT
cdr3_aa: CASSLESGGSTDTQYF

clone_size: NA
cdr3_length: 13
j_call: TRBJ1-1
d_call: NA
v_call: TRBV27
cdr3_nt: TGTGCCAGCAGTTTATCTGACAGTAGTGATGCTTTCTTT
cdr3_aa: CASSLSDSSDAFF

clone_size: NA
cdr3_length: 13
j_call: TRBJ2-7
d_call: NA
v_call: TRBV5-1
cdr3_nt: TGCGCCAGCAGCCCGGGGTTCCGGGTCGAGCAGTACTTC
cdr3_aa: CASSPGFRVEQYF

clone_size: NA
cdr3_length: 14
j_call: TRBJ2-3
d_call: TRBD2
v_call: TRBV11-2
cdr3_nt: TGTGCCAGCAGCCCGGGACTAGGCACAGATACGCAGTATTTT
cdr3_aa: CASSPGLGTDTQYF

clone_size: NA
cdr3_length: 15
j_call: TRBJ1-2
d_call: TRBD1
v_call: TRBV7-2
cdr3_nt: TGTGCCAGCAGCTTAGACAGGGGGGGAACCAATGGCTACACCTTC
cdr3_aa: CASSLDRGGTNGYTF

clone_size: NA
cdr3_length: 15
j_call: TRBJ1-5
d_call: NA
v_call: TRBV4-3
cdr3_nt: TGCGCCAGCAGCCAAGCTGTAAATAGCAATCAGCCCCAGCATTTT
cdr3_aa: CASSQAVNSNQPQHF

clone_size: NA
cdr3_length: 15
j_call: TRBJ1-1
d_call: NA
v_call: TRBV10-3
cdr3_nt: TGTGCCATCAGTGAGTCGATCCAGTCCAACACTGAAGCTTTCTTT
cdr3_aa: CAISESIQSNTEAFF

clone_size: NA
cdr3_length: 13
j_call: TRBJ2-7
d_call: NA
v_call: TRBV5-4
cdr3_nt: TGTGCCAGCAGCTCCGCCGCTAGCTACGAGCAGTACTTC
cdr3_aa: CASSSAASYEQYF

clone_size: NA
cdr3_length: 14
j_call: TRBJ2-7
d_call: TRBD1
v_call: TRBV25-1
cdr3_nt: TGTGCCAGCAGTGGTTCCGGGACAGGGAACGAGCAGTACTTC
cdr3_aa: CASSGSGTGNEQYF

clone_size: NA
cdr3_length: 13
j_call: TRBJ1-4
d_call: NA
v_call: TRBV7-9
cdr3_nt: TGTGCCAGCAGCTTAGGGTTTCGGGAAAAACTGTTTTTT
cdr3_aa: CASSLGFREKLFF

clone_size: NA
cdr3_length: 12
j_call: TRBJ1-5
d_call: NA
v_call: TRBV7-9
cdr3_nt: TGTTCCAGCAGCCTTTCGTCGGAGCCCCAGCATTTT
cdr3_aa: CSSSLSSEPQHF